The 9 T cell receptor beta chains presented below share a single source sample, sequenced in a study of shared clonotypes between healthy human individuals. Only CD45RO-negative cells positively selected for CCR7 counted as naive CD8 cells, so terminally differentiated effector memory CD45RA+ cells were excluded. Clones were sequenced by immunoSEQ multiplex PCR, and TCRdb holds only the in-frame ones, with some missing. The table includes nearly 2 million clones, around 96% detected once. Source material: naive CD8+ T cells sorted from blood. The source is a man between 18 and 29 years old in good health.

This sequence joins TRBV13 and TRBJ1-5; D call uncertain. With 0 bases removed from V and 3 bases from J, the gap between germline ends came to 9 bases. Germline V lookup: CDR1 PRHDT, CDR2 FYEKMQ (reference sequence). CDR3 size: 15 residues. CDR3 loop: CASSLGRNINQPQHF. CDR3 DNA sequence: TGTGCCAGCAGCTTAGGCCGGAATATCAATCAGCCCCAGCATTTT.

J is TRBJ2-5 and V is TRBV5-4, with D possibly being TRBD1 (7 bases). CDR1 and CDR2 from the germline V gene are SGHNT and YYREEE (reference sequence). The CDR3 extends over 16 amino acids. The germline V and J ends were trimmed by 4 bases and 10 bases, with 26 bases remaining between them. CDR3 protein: CASSPEVASAPGGQYF. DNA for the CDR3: TGTGCCAGCAGCCCCGAAGTCGCTAGCGCCCCAGGGGGCCAGTACTTC.

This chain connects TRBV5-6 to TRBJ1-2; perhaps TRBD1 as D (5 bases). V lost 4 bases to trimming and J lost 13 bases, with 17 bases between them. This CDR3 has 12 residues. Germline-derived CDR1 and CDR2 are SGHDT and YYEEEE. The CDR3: CASSPGTSPSTF. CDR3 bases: TGTGCCAGCAGCCCTGGGACTTCCCCATCCACCTTC.

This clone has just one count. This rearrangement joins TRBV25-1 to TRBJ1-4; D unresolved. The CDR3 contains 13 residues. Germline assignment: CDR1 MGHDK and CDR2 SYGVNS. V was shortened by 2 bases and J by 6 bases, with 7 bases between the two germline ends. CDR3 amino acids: CASSEIRDEKLFF. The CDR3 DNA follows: TGTGCCAGCAGTGAAATTAGGGATGAAAAACTGTTTTTT.

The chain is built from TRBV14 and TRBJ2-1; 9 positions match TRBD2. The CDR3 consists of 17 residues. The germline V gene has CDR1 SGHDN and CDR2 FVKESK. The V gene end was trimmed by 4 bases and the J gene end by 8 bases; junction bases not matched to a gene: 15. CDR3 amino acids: CASSLYTQAGGFDEQFF. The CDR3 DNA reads TGTGCCAGCAGCCTTTATACTCAAGCGGGAGGATTCGATGAGCAGTTCTTC.

The CDR3 nucleotides read TGTGCCAGCAGTGCCGGGACAGGGTTGGGATTCAATGAGCAGTTCTTC. Protein: CASSAGTGLGFNEQFF. The chain is built from TRBV27 and TRBJ2-1, with 9 bases lining up with TRBD1. CDR1 is MNHEY and CDR2 is SMNVEV in the germline V gene (reference sequence). J lost 6 bases, V lost 5 bases, and 11 bases had no gene match. The CDR3 sequence is 16 residues long.

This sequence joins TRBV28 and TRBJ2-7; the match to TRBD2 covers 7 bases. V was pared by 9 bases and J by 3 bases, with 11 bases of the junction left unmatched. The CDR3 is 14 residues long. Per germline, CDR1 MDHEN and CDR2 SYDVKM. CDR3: CASKPSGLYYEQYF. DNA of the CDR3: TGTGCCAGTAAACCTAGCGGACTCTACTACGAGCAGTACTTC.

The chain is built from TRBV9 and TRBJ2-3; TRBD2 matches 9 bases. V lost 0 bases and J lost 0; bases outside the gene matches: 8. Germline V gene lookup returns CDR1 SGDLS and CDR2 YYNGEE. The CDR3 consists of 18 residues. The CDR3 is CASSVASGASGSTDTQYF. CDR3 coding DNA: TGTGCCAGCAGCGTAGCTAGCGGGGCATCAGGTAGCACAGATACGCAGTATTTT.

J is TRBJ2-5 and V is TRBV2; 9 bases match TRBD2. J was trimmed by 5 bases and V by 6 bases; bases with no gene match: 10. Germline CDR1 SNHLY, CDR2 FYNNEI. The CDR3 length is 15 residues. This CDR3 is CASSETGLAGETQYF. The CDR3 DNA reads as TGTGCCAGCAGCGAAACGGGACTAGCCGGGGAGACCCAGTACTTC.